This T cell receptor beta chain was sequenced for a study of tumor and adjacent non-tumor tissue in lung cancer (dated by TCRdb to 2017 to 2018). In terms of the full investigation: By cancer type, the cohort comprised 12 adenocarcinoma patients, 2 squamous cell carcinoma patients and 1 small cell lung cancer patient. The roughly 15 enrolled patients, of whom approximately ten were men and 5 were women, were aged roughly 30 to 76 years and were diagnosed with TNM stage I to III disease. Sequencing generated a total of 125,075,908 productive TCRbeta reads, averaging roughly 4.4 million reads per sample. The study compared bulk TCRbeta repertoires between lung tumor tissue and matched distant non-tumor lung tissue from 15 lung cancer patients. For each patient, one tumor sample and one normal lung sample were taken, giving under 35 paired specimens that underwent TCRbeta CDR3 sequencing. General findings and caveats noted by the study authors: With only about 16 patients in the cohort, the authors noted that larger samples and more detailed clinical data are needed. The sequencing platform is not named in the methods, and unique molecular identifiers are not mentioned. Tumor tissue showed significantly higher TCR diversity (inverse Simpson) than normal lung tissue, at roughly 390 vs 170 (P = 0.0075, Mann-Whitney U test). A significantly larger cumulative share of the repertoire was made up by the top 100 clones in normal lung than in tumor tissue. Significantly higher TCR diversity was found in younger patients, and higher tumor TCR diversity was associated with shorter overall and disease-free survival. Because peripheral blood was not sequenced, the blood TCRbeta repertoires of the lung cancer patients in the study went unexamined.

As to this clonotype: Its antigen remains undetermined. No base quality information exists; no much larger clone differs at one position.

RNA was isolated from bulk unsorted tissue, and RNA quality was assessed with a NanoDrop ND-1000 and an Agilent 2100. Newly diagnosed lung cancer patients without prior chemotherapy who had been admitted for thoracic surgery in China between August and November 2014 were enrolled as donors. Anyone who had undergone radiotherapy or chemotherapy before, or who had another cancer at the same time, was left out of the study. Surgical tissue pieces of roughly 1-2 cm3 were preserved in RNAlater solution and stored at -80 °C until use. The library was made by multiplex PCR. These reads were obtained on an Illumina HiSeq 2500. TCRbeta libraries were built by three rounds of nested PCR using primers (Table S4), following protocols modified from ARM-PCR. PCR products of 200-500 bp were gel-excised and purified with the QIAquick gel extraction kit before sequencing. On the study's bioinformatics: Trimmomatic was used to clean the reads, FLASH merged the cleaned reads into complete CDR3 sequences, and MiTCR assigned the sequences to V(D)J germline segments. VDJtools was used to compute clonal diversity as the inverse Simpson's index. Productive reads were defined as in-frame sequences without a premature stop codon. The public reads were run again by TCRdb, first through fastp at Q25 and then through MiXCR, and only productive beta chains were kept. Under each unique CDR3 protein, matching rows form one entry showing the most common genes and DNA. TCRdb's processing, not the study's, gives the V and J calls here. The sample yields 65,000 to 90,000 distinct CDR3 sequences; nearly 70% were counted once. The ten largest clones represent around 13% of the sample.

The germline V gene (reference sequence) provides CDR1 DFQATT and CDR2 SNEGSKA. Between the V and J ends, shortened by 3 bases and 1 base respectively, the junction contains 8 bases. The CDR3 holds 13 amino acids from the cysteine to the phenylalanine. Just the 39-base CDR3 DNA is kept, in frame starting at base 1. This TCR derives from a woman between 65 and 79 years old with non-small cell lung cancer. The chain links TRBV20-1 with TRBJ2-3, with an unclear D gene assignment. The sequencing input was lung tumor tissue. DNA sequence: TGCAGTGCTAGTTGGAGACGCACAGATACGCAGTATTTT. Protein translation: CSASWRRTDTQYF.